This is a list of T cell receptor beta chains from one sample in a study of a mutant IDH1 vaccine in newly diagnosed glioma. Their antigens are not known. Clones were sequenced by immunoSEQ multiplex PCR, and TCRdb holds only the in-frame ones, with some missing. The data hold tens of thousands of clones, with around 74% observed a single time. Sample: PBMCs, taken from a glioma patient whose treatment included an IDH1 peptide vaccine. The source is a man aged 50 to 59 with glioma. Both conserved end residues are part of each CDR3. A D gene is named only where the DNA matches it firmly. Part of the rows lack a size; the others show once, few, many or a class for expanded clones.

j_call v_call d_call clone_size cdr3_nt cdr3_aa
TRBJ2-7 TRBV10-3 NA NA TGTGCCATCAGTGACGACAAGGCAGGGCTCTACGAGCAGTACTTC CAISDDKAGLYEQYF
TRBJ1-5 TRBV6-5 TRBD1 NA TGTGCCAGCAGTCCGACAGGGGAGACGGGTCAGCCCCAGCATTTT CASSPTGETGQPQHF
TRBJ1-4 TRBV14 NA NA TGTGCCAGCAGCCAATTGGAAGGGACGGTAGCAACTAATGAAAAACTGTTTTTT CASSQLEGTVATNEKLFF
TRBJ1-1 TRBV7-9 NA NA TGTGCCAGCAGCCTTAAACCCTTAAACACTGAAGCTTTCTTT CASSLKPLNTEAFF
TRBJ1-2 TRBV30 TRBD1 NA TGTGCCTGGAGTTTAGCCGACAGGGGTTTAGTCGGCTACACCTTC CAWSLADRGLVGYTF
TRBJ1-2 TRBV9 NA NA TGTGCCAGCAGCGTAGCTCTTGTAGCTAAGGGGAACTCTAACTATGGCTACACCTTC CASSVALVAKGNSNYGYTF
TRBJ2-7 TRBV4-1 TRBD1 NA TGCGCCAGCAGCCGAGACCAGGGGGCGGGGGAGCAGTACTTC CASSRDQGAGEQYF
TRBJ2-2 TRBV25-1 TRBD1 few TGTGCCAGTAGGGGGCGCGGGACCGGGGAGCTGTTTTTT CASRGRGTGELFF
TRBJ1-1 TRBV18 TRBD1 once TGTGCCAGCTCACCAGAGTGGAACAGGGGATTACCTGAAGCTTTCTTT CASSPEWNRGLPEAFF
TRBJ1-2 TRBV7-2 TRBD1 NA TGTGCCAGCAGCTTAGGGACAGGGTCCGGCTATGGCTACACCTTC CASSLGTGSGYGYTF
TRBJ1-3 TRBV30 NA few TGTGCCTGGAGTGTACTCTCTGGAAACACCATATATTTT CAWSVLSGNTIYF
TRBJ2-7 TRBV7-9 TRBD1 NA TGTGCCAGCAGCACGGGACAGGAAAGCTCCTACGAGCAGTACTTC CASSTGQESSYEQYF
TRBJ1-2 TRBV19 NA NA TGTGCCAGCAACCCCTACGGGGGGGTGAACTATGGCTACACCTTC CASNPYGGVNYGYTF
TRBJ2-7 TRBV9 NA NA TGTGCCAGCAGCGTAGAAGGGGTTGGCTACGAGCAGTACTTC CASSVEGVGYEQYF
TRBJ2-3 TRBV5-4 NA NA TGTGCCAGCAGCTCGACAGATTTAACAGATACGCAGTATTTT CASSSTDLTDTQYF
TRBJ2-7 TRBV7-9 TRBD1 NA TGTGCCAGCAGCTTCCCGGGACAGGGTTTCTACGAGCAGTACTTC CASSFPGQGFYEQYF
TRBJ1-1 TRBV18 NA NA TGTGCCAGCTCACTTCGGACGGGGAACACTGAAGCTTTCTTT CASSLRTGNTEAFF
TRBJ2-7 TRBV9 NA NA TGTGCCAGCAGCCCCGACCAAAGAACGGCCGAGCAGTACTTC CASSPDQRTAEQYF
TRBJ2-4 TRBV7-9 TRBD1 medium-sized TGTGCCAGCAGCTCGGGACAGGGGATAACCAAAAACATTCAGTACTTC CASSSGQGITKNIQYF
TRBJ1-2 TRBV29-1 NA NA TGCAGCGTTGAAGATCAACTGGTTTATGGCTACACCTTC CSVEDQLVYGYTF
TRBJ2-1 TRBV27 NA NA TGTGCCAGCAGTTCCCGACTAGGAGGGAACAATGAGCAGTTCTTC CASSSRLGGNNEQFF
TRBJ1-6 TRBV5-4 NA NA TGTGCCAGTACGAGGGCCGAGGGTTCACCCCTCCACTTT CASTRAEGSPLHF
TRBJ2-5 TRBV5-1 TRBD1 NA TGCGCCAGCAGCTCCCGTTCGGGAGACAGGGGGCACGGGACCCAGTACTTC CASSSRSGDRGHGTQYF
TRBJ1-4 TRBV9 NA NA TGTGCCAGCAGCCCCCAAGGAGGGAGCGGGGAAAAACTGTTTTTT CASSPQGGSGEKLFF
TRBJ1-3 TRBV30 NA few TGTGCCTGGGATCCTGGGGCAGGGGCTGGAAACACCATATATTTT CAWDPGAGAGNTIYF
TRBJ2-5 TRBV18 NA NA TGTGCCAGCTCACCAAAAGGAGGAGGGGAGACCCAGTACTTC CASSPKGGGETQYF
TRBJ1-1 TRBV29-1 TRBD1 NA TGCAGCGGAGAATCGACAGGGGGAGCTTTCTTT CSGESTGGAFF
TRBJ1-5 TRBV5-1 NA NA TGTGCCAGCAGCTTGGGAGAGAGAGGAAGTCAGCCCCAGCATTTT CASSLGERGSQPQHF
TRBJ1-2 TRBV6-5 NA NA TGTGCCAGCAGTTACCCAAAGGGGGAAGGCTACACCTTC CASSYPKGEGYTF
TRBJ1-2 TRBV19 NA NA TGTGCCAGTAGTATGGGCCTGGTGAATAACTATGGCTACACCTTC CASSMGLVNNYGYTF
TRBJ2-2 TRBV25-1 TRBD1 NA TGTGCCAGCAGTGAACAGGGGGCGATCGGGGAGCTGTTTTTT CASSEQGAIGELFF
TRBJ2-5 TRBV6-6 NA once TGTGCCAGCAGTTCATGGACAGACCAAGAGACCCAGTACTTC CASSSWTDQETQYF
TRBJ1-2 TRBV4-1 NA NA TGCGCCAGCAGCCAATTCTCAGGACAGCATGGCTACACCTTC CASSQFSGQHGYTF
TRBJ2-5 TRBV30 NA once TGTGCCTGGCTCAGAGGCGAGACCCAGTACTTC CAWLRGETQYF
TRBJ2-3 TRBV5-1 NA NA TGCGCCAGCAGCCCGCAGGGTTCAGATACGCAGTATTTT CASSPQGSDTQYF
TRBJ1-1 TRBV6-5 TRBD1 NA TGTGCCAGCAGACCGGACAGGGGCGAAGCTTTCTTT CASRPDRGEAFF
TRBJ1-5 TRBV7-2 NA few TGTGCCAGCAGCGGCCGCGATCAGCCCCAGCATTTT CASSGRDQPQHF
TRBJ1-1 TRBV30 NA few TGTGCCTGGCGTCCGACAAACACTGAAGCTTTCTTT CAWRPTNTEAFF
TRBJ2-7 TRBV21-1 NA NA TGTGCCAGCAGCAATCGGTGCCAGTACTTC CASSNRCQYF
TRBJ2-7 TRBV29-1 TRBD1 NA TGCAGCGTTGAAGAGGGACAGGGCCTGTACTACGAGCAGTACTTC CSVEEGQGLYYEQYF
TRBJ1-3 TRBV10-3 TRBD1 NA TGTGCCATCAGTGATTATGGACAGGGAAGGTCTGGAAACACCATATATTTT CAISDYGQGRSGNTIYF
TRBJ1-3 TRBV5-1 TRBD1 NA TGCGCCAGCAGCCAGCGACAGGGAGGTGGAAACACCATATATTTT CASSQRQGGGNTIYF
TRBJ2-7 TRBV10-1 NA NA TGCGCCAGCAGCCGGGCCTCATACGAGCAGTACTTC CASSRASYEQYF
TRBJ2-7 TRBV27 NA NA TGTGCCAGCAGTCGAGAGGGGGGGATATACTTC CASSREGGIYF
TRBJ2-5 TRBV6-5 TRBD1 NA TGTGCCAGCAGTCTAGGGACAGGGGGCATTGAGACCCAGTACTTC CASSLGTGGIETQYF
TRBJ2-3 TRBV5-4 NA few TGTGCCAGCAGCTTAAAGGGAACCGATACGCAGTATTTT CASSLKGTDTQYF
TRBJ2-2 TRBV5-4 TRBD2 NA TGTGCCAGCAGCTCTGGGGGGGACGTCGGGGAGCTGTTTTTT CASSSGGDVGELFF
TRBJ2-7 TRBV6-5 TRBD2 once TGTGCCAGCAGTTACTCGAATAGGGCCGGGAGGGGAGTGCAGTACTTC CASSYSNRAGRGVQYF
TRBJ2-7 TRBV10-3 TRBD2 NA TGTGCCATCAGTGCTAGCGGGGGATCCTACGAGCAGTACTTC CAISASGGSYEQYF
TRBJ1-5 TRBV30 NA few TGTGCCTGGCAACAGGGAAGAGAGCAGCCCCAGCATTTT CAWQQGREQPQHF
TRBJ1-1 TRBV7-2 NA once TGTGCCAGCAGCTTCGATCTGAACACTGAAGCTTTCTTT CASSFDLNTEAFF
TRBJ1-1 TRBV29-1 NA NA TGCAGCGTTGCCGGAAGGGAAGCTTTCTTT CSVAGREAFF
TRBJ2-1 TRBV27 TRBD1 NA TGTGCCAGCAGCAACCGGGACAGGGACAATGAGCAGTTCTTC CASSNRDRDNEQFF